This TCR beta chain is from a study of blood T cell repertoires in COVID-19. Overall study context: Sources were T cells, B-cell-depleted T cells, or PBMCs; the material itself was cDNA or gDNA.

CDR1 is GTSNPN and CDR2 is SVGIG in the germline V gene (reference sequence). Unmatched junction bases numbered 8, after V lost 4 bases and J lost 2 bases. The CDR3 contains 15 residues. Profiling relied on immunoSEQ multiplex PCR, and the TCRdb table lists in-frame clones only, not all of them. The sample lists under 200,000 clones, around 84% occurring once. The sample comprised peripheral blood. This chain uses TRBV30 with TRBJ2-3, with 8 bases that match TRBD2. This sequence was found in a woman in her seventies with COVID-19, enrolled during active disease. CDR3 sequence: CAWMNVAGNTDTQYF. CDR3 DNA: TGTGCCTGGATGAATGTAGCGGGGAACACAGATACGCAGTATTTT.